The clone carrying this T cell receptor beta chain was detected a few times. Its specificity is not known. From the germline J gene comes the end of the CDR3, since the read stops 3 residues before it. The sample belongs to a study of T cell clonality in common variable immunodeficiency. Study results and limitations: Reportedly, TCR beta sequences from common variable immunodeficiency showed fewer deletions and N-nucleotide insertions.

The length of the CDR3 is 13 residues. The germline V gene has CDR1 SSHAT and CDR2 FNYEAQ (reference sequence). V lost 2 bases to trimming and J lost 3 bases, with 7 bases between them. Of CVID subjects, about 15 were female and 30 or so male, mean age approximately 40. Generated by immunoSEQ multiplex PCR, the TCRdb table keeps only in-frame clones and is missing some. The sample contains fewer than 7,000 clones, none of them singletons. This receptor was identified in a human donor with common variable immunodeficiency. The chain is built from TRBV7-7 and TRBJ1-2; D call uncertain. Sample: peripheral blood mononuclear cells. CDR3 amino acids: CASSLNRDYGYTF. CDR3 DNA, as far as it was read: TGTGCCAGCAGCTTAAACCGGGACTATGGC.